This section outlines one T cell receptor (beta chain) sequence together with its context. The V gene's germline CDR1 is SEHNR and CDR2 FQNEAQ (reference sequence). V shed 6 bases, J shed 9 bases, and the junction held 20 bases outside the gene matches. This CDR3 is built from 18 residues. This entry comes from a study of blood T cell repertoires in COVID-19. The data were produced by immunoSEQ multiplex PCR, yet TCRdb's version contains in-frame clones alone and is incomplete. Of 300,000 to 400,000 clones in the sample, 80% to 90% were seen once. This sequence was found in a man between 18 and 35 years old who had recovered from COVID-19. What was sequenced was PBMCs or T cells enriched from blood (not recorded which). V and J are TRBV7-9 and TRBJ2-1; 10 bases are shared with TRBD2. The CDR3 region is CASSYFTWSGTSAGEQFF. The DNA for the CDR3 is TGTGCCAGCAGTTACTTCACATGGTCCGGGACTAGCGCCGGTGAGCAGTTCTTC.